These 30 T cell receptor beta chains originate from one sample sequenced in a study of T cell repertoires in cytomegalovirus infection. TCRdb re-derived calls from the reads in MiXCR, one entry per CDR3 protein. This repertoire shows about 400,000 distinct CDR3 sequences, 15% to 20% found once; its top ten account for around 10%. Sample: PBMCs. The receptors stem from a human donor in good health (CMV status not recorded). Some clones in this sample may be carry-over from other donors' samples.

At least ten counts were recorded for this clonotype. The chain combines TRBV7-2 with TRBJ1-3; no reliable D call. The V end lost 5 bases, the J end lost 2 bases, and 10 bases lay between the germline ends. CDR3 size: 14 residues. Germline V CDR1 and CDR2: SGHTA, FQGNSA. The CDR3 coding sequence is TGTGCCAGCAGCCCACACGGCGCTGGAAACACCATATATTTT. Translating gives CASSPHGAGNTIYF. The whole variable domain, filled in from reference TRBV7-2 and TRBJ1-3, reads GAGVSQSPSNKVTEKGKDVELRCDPISGHTALYWYRQSLGQGLEFLIYFQGNSAPDKSGLPSDRFSAERTGGSVSTLTIQRTQQEDSAVYLCASSPHGAGNTIYFGEGSWLTVV.

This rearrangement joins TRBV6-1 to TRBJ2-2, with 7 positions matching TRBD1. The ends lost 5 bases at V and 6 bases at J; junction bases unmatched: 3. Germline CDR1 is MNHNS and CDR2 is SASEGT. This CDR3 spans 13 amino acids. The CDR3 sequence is CASSPRGSGELFF. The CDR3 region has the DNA TGTGCCAGCAGTCCCAGGGGGTCCGGGGAGCTGTTTTTT.

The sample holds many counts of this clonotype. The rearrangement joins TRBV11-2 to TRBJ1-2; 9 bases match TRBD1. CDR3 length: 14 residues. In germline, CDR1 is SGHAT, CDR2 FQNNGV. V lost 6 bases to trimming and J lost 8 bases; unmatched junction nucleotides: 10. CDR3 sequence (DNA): TGTGCCAGCAGAGCACTAGGACAGGGGAGGGGCTACACCTTC. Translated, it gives CASRALGQGRGYTF.

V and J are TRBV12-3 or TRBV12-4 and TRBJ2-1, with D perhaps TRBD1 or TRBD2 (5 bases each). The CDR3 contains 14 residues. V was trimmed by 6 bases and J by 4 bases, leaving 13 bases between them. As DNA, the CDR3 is TGTGCCAGCAGCCCCGGGACCACTTACAATGAGCAGTTCTTC. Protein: CASSPGTTYNEQFF.

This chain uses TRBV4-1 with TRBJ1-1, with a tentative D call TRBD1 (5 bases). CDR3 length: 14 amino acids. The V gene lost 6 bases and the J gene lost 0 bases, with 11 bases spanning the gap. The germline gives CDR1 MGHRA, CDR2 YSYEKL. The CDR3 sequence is CASRYRYMNTEAFF. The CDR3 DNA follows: TGCGCCAGCAGATACAGGTACATGAACACTGAAGCTTTCTTT.

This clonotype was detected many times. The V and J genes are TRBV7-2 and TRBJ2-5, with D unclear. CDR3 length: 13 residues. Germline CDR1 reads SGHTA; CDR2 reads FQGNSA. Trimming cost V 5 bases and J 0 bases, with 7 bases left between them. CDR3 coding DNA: TGTGCCAGCAGCGTAGAGTACCAAGAGACCCAGTACTTC. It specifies CASSVEYQETQYF.

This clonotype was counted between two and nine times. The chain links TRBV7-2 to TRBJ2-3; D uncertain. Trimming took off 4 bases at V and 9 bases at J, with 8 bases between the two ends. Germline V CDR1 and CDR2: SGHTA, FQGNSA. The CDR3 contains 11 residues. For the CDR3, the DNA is TGTGCCAGCAGCTCCTCAAGAACGCAGTATTTT. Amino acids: CASSSSRTQYF.

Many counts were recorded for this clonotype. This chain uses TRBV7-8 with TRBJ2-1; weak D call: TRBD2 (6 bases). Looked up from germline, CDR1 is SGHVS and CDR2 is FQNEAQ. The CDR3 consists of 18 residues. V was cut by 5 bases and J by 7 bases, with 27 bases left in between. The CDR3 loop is CASSPRAVAGIGLNEQFF. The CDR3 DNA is TGTGCCAGCAGCCCCCGGGCAGTGGCGGGAATAGGTTTAAATGAGCAGTTCTTC.

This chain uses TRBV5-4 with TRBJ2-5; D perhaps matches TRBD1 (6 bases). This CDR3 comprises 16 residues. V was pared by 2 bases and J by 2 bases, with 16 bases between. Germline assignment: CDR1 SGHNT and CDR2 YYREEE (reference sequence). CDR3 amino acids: CASSLYLPRGQETQYF. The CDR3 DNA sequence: TGTGCCAGCAGCTTATACCTACCCAGGGGACAAGAGACCCAGTACTTC. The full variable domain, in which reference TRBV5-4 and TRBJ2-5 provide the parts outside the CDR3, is ETGVTQSPTHLIKTRGQQVTLRCSSQSGHNTVSWYQQALGQGPQFIFQYYREEENGRGNFPPRFSGLQFPNYSSELNVNALELDDSALYLCASSLYLPRGQETQYFGPGTRLLVL.

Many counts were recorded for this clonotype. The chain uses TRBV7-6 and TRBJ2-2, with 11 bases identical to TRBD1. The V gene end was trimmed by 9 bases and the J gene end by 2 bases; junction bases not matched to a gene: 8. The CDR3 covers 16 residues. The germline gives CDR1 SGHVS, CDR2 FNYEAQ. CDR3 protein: CASSSGTGGNTGELFF. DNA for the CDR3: TGTGCCAGTTCCTCCGGGACAGGGGGAAACACCGGGGAGCTGTTTTTT.

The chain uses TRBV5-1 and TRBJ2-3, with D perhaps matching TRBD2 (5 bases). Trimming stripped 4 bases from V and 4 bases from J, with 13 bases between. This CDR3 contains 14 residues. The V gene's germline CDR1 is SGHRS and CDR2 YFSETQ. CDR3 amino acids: CASSPGNPADTQYF. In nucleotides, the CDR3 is TGCGCCAGCAGCCCGGGGAACCCCGCAGATACGCAGTATTTT.

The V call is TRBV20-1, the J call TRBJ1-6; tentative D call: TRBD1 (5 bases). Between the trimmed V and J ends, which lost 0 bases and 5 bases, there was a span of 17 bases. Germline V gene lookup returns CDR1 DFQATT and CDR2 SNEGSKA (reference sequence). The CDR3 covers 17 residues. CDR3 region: CSARDWAAGSNNSPLHF. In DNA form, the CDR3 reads TGCAGTGCTAGAGATTGGGCAGCAGGGTCCAATAATTCACCCCTCCACTTT.

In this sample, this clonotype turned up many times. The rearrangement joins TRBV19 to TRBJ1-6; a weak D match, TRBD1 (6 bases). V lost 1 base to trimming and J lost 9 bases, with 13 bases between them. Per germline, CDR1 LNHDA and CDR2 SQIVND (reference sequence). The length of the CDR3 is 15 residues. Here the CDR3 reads CASSIGRQGSSPLHF. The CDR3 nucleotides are TGTGCCAGTAGTATAGGTCGGCAGGGGAGTTCACCCCTCCACTTT.

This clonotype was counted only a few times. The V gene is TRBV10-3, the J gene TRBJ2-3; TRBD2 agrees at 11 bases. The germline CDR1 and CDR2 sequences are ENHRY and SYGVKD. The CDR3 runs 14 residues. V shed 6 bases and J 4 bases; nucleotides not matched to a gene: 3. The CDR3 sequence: CAISLAGGADTQYF. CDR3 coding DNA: TGTGCCATCAGCCTAGCGGGAGGCGCAGATACGCAGTATTTT.

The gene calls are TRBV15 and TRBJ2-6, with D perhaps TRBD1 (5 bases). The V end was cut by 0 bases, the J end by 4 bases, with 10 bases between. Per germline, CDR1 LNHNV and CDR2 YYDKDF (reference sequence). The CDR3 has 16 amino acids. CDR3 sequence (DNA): TGTGCCACCAGCAGAGATCTGGGGCCCGGGGCCAACGTCCTGACTTTC. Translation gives CATSRDLGPGANVLTF.

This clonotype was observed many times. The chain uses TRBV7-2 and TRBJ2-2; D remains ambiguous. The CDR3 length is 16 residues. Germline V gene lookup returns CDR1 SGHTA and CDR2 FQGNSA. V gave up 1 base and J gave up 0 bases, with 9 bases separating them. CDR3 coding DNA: TGTGCCAGCAGCTTAGTGCGCACAACGAACACCGGGGAGCTGTTTTTT. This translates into CASSLVRTTNTGELFF.

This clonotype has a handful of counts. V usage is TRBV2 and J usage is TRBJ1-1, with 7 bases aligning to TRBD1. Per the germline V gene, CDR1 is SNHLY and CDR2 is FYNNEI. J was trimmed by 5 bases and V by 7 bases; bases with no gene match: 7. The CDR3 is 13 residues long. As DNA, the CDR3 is TGTGCCAGCACCCGGGACAGAAGGACTGAAGCTTTCTTT. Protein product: CASTRDRRTEAFF.

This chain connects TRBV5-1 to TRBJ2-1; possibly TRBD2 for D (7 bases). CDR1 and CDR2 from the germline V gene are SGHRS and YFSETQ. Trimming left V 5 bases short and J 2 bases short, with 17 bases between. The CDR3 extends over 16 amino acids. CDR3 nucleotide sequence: TGCGCCAGCAGTCTGGCGCGGCGGGGGCCCTACAATGAGCAGTTCTTC. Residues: CASSLARRGPYNEQFF.

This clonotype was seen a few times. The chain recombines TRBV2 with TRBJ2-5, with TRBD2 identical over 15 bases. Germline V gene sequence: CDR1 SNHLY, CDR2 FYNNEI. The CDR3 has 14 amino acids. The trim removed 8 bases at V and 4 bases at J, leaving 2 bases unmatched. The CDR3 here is CASGGLAGGETQYF. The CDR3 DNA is TGTGCCAGCGGGGGACTAGCGGGAGGAGAGACCCAGTACTTC.

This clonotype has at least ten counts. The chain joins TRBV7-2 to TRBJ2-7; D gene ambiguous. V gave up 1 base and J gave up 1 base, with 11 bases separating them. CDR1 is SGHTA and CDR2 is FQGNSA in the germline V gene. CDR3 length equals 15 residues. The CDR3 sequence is CASSLDPAPSYEQYF. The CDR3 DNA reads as TGTGCCAGCAGCTTAGATCCCGCGCCTTCCTACGAGCAGTACTTC. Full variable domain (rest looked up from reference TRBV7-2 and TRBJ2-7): GAGVSQSPSNKVTEKGKDVELRCDPISGHTALYWYRQSLGQGLEFLIYFQGNSAPDKSGLPSDRFSAERTGGSVSTLTIQRTQQEDSAVYLCASSLDPAPSYEQYFGPGTRLTVT.

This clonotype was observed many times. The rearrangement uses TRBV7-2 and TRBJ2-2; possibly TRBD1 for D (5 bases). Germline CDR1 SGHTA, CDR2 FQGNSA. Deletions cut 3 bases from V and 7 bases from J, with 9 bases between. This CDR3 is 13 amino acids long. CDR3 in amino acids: CASSFQQGGELFF. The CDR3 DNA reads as TGTGCCAGCAGCTTCCAGCAGGGCGGGGAGCTGTTTTTT.

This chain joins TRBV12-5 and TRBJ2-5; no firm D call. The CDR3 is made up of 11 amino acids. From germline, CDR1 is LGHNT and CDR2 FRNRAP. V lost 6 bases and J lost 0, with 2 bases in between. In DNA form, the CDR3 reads TGTGCTAGTGGCAACCAAGAGACCCAGTACTTC. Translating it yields CASGNQETQYF.

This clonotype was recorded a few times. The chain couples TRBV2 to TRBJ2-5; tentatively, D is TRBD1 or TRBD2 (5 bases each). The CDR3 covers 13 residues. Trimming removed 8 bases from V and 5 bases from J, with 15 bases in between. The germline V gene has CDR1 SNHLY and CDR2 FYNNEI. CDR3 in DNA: TGTGCCAGCCATAGAAGGGACGTCGAGACCCAGTACTTC. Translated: CASHRRDVETQYF.

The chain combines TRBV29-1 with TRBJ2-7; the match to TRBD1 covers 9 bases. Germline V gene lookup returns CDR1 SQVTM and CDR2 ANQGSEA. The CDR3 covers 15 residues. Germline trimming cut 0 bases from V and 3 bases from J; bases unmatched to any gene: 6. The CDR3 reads CSVEDGTGQLYEQYF. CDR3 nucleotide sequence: TGCAGCGTTGAAGACGGGACAGGGCAACTCTACGAGCAGTACTTC.

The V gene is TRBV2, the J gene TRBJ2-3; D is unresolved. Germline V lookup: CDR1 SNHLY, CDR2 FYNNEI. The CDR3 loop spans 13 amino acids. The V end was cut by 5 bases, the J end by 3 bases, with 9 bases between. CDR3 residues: CASSRMGTDTQYF. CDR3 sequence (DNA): TGTGCCAGCAGTAGGATGGGAACAGATACGCAGTATTTT.

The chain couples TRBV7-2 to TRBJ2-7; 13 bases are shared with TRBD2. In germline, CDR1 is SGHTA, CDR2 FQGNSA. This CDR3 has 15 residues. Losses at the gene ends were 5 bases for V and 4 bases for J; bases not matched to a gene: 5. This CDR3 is CASSAGTSGVYEQYF. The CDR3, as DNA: TGTGCCAGCAGCGCCGGGACTAGCGGGGTGTACGAGCAGTACTTC.

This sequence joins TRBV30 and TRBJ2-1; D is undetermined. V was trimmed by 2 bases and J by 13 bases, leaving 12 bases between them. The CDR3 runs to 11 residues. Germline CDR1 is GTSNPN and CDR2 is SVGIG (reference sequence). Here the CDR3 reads CAWSSVKPQFF. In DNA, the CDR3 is TGTGCCTGGAGTTCCGTGAAACCCCAGTTCTTC.

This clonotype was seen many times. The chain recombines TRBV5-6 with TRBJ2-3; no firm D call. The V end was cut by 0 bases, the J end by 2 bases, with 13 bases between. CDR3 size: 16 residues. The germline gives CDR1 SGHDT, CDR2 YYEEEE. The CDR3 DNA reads TGTGCCAGCAGCTTGGAGGGTCAGCGAATCACAGATACGCAGTATTTT. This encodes CASSLEGQRITDTQYF.

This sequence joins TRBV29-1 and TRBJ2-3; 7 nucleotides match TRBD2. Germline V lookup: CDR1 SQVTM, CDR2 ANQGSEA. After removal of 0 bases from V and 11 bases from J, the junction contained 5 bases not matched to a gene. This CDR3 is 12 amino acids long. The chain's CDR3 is CSVEETGGWQYF. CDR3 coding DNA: TGCAGCGTTGAAGAAACGGGAGGATGGCAGTATTTT.

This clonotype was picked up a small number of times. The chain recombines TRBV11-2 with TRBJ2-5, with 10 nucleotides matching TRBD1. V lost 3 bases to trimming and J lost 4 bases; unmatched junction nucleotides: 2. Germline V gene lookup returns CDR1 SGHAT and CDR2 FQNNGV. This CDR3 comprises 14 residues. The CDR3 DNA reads TGTGCCAGCAGCTTCGGACAGGGGGGAGAGACCCAGTACTTC. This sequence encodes CASSFGQGGETQYF.